This T cell receptor (beta chain) was recovered during a study of early T cells in non-severe SARS-CoV-2 infection. The germline CDR1 and CDR2 sequences are PRHDT and FYEKMQ (reference sequence). V was clipped by 5 bases and J by 6 bases, with 23 bases between them. CDR3 length: 16 amino acids. This clonotype was seen repeatedly, ten times or more. TCRdb analysed the 5' RACE reads with MiXCR anew, one entry per CDR3 protein. The repertoire holds around 70,000 distinct CDR3 sequences, with around 8.7% as singletons. The receptor was derived from an adult who was a healthcare worker with PCR-confirmed SARS-CoV-2 infection or an uninfected control (not recorded which). The chain uses TRBV13 and TRBJ2-7; perhaps TRBD2 as D (6 bases). The sample consisted of whole blood. The CDR3 DNA reads TGTGCCAGCAGCCGAACCGGTTTTGGGCAGGGAGGCGAGCAGTACTTC. Encoded protein: CASSRTGFGQGGEQYF.